Below are 5 T cell receptor beta chains sequenced from a single sample in a study of shared clonotypes between healthy human individuals. CD45RO negativity and positive selection for CCR7 defined naive CD8 cells, a population that excluded terminally differentiated effector memory CD45RA+ cells. TCRdb's copy holds only in-frame clones and misses some; the assay was immunoSEQ multiplex PCR. Among around 1.9 million clones listed, 85% to 95% were seen once. The sample was naive CD8+ T cells from PBMCs. The source is a man aged 18-30 years in good health. Some clones in this sample may be carry-over from other donors' samples.

The rearrangement joins TRBV28 to TRBJ2-1; 14 bases are a match to TRBD2. The CDR3 consists of 17 residues. Trimming at V came to 6 bases and at J to 9 bases, leaving 13 bases not matched to a gene. From germline, CDR1 is MDHEN and CDR2 SYDVKM. CDR3 sequence reads: CASSPDPGLAGVGEQFF. DNA for the CDR3: TGTGCCAGCAGCCCAGACCCGGGACTAGCGGGAGTGGGTGAGCAGTTCTTC.

The chain links TRBV27 to TRBJ1-6, with D unclear. V gave up 5 bases and J gave up 14 bases, with 13 bases separating them. Germline loops: CDR1 MNHEY, CDR2 SMNVEV (reference sequence). The CDR3 contains 12 residues. The CDR3 protein is CASSPHNLALHF. The CDR3 DNA is TGTGCCAGCAGTCCGCATAATCTGGCCCTCCACTTT.

The chain uses TRBV27 and TRBJ1-5, with 9 positions matching TRBD1. Germline V lookup: CDR1 MNHEY, CDR2 SMNVEV (reference sequence). The CDR3 is 16 residues long. V shed 5 bases and J 6 bases; nucleotides not matched to a gene: 11. CDR3 sequence: CASSPSTGGIGQPQHF. Written as DNA, the CDR3 is TGTGCCAGCAGTCCCTCAACAGGGGGCATCGGTCAGCCCCAGCATTTT.

The chain employs TRBV10-3 and TRBJ2-1; tentatively, D is TRBD1 (6 bases). The germline V gene has CDR1 ENHRY and CDR2 SYGVKD. V was shortened by 10 bases and J by 5 bases, with 15 bases between the two germline ends. The CDR3 is made up of 13 amino acids. CDR3 protein: CATLQGLDNEQFF. The CDR3 bases are TGTGCCACCCTCCAGGGGCTAGACAATGAGCAGTTCTTC.

This chain connects TRBV11-3 to TRBJ2-3, with TRBD1 identical over 8 bases. Germline lookup yields CDR1 SGHNT and CDR2 YENEEA. This CDR3 contains 16 residues. The V and J ends lost 3 bases and 2 bases, in that order; junction bases with no gene match: 7. The DNA for the CDR3 is TGTGCCAGCAGCTTCAGGGGGACAGGAATCACAGATACGCAGTATTTT. Translation gives CASSFRGTGITDTQYF.